This entry lists 10 T cell receptor beta chains sequenced from one sample in a study of radiotherapy plus CTLA-4 blockade in lung cancer. The method was immunoSEQ multiplex PCR; TCRdb's version includes in-frame clones alone and lacks a portion of them. Here the sample spans 70,000 to 100,000 clones, approximately 86% being singletons. Sequencing was performed on peripheral blood, taken from a patient treated with radiotherapy plus ipilimumab. The receptors come from a human donor with non-small cell lung cancer who had a partial response to radiotherapy plus ipilimumab.

The chain has TRBV7-2 and TRBJ1-4; 9 nucleotides match TRBD1. Germline CDR1 SGHTA, CDR2 FQGNSA. The J segment lost 7 bases and the V segment lost 3 bases, leaving 6 bases of the junction unmatched. This CDR3 contains 15 residues. Written as DNA, the CDR3 is TGTGCCAGCAGCTTCACCGGGACAGGGATTGAAAAACTGTTTTTT. Translating gives CASSFTGTGIEKLFF. Combining the CDR3 with reference TRBV7-2 and TRBJ1-4 gives the whole variable domain GAGVSQSPSNKVTEKGKDVELRCDPISGHTALYWYRQSLGQGLEFLIYFQGNSAPDKSGLPSDRFSAERTGGSVSTLTIQRTQQEDSAVYLCASSFTGTGIEKLFFGSGTQLSVL.

This clone is medium-sized in the sample. V and J are TRBV2 and TRBJ1-2; 8 bases are shared with TRBD1. The germline V gene has CDR1 SNHLY and CDR2 FYNNEI. With 6 bases clipped from V and 2 bases from J, the junction kept 5 bases outside the gene matches. The CDR3 loop spans 14 amino acids. The CDR3 DNA follows: TGTGCCAGCAGAGTTGACAGGGGAAACTATGGCTACACCTTC. Protein product: CASRVDRGNYGYTF. Complete variable domain (other parts from reference TRBV2 and TRBJ1-2): EPEVTQTPSHQVTQMGQEVILRCVPISNHLYFYWYRQILGQKVEFLVSFYNNEISEKSEIFDDQFSVERPDGSNFTLKIRSTKLEDSAMYFCASRVDRGNYGYTFGSGTRLTVV.

V is TRBV7-2 and J is TRBJ1-5, with D uncertain. CDR3 length equals 13 residues. CDR1 and CDR2 from the germline V gene are SGHTA and FQGNSA. V shed 2 bases and J shed 4 bases, with 6 bases lying between them. The CDR3 nucleotides read TGTGCCAGCAGCTTATCGAGGAATCAGCCCCAGCATTTT. It is translated as CASSLSRNQPQHF.

This clone was seen just once. This chain uses TRBV6-5 with TRBJ1-6; 10 bases are a match to TRBD1. This CDR3 is built from 15 residues. CDR1 and CDR2 from the germline V gene are MNHEY and SVGAGI. The J segment lost 9 bases and the V segment lost 5 bases, leaving 7 bases of the junction unmatched. The CDR3 bases are TGTGCCAGCAGTATGACAGGGGGCCAAGGTTCACCCCTCCACTTT. Translation: CASSMTGGQGSPLHF.

In this sample, this clone turned up a few times. The rearrangement joins TRBV19 to TRBJ1-4; D uncertain. This CDR3 is built from 12 residues. V was pared by 7 bases and J by 12 bases, with 15 bases between. Germline V CDR1 and CDR2: LNHDA, SQIVND (reference sequence). The CDR3 DNA sequence: TGTGCCAGTAAAATGACGTCCGAGGAACTGTTTTTT. It translates to CASKMTSEELFF. The whole variable domain, remainder taken from reference TRBV19 and TRBJ1-4, is DGGITQSPKYLFRKEGQNVTLSCEQNLNHDAMYWYRQDPGQGLRLIYYSQIVNDFQKGDIAEGYSVSREKKESFPLTVTSAQKNPTAFYLCASKMTSEELFFGSGTQLSVL.

J is TRBJ2-2 and V is TRBV9; weak D call: TRBD2 (5 bases). Germline-derived CDR1 and CDR2 are SGDLS and YYNGEE. V was cut by 0 bases and J by 7 bases, with 10 bases left in between. CDR3 length: 14 amino acids. The CDR3 here is CASSVVGGGGELFF. In DNA, the CDR3 is TGTGCCAGCAGCGTAGTTGGCGGAGGCGGGGAGCTGTTTTTT. The variable domain in full, with the rest retrieved from reference TRBV9 and TRBJ2-2, is DSGVTQTPKHLITATGQRVTLRCSPRSGDLSVYWYQQSLDQGLQFLIQYYNGEERAKGNILERFSAQQFPDLHSELNLSSLELGDSALYFCASSVVGGGGELFFGEGSRLTVL.

V usage is TRBV18 and J usage is TRBJ2-3; D might be TRBD1 (6 bases). The CDR3 is 16 amino acids. The germline gives CDR1 KGHSH, CDR2 LQKENI. Trimming stripped 0 bases from V and 0 bases from J, with 10 bases between. The chain's CDR3 is CASSPPGQRSTDTQYF. As DNA, the CDR3 is TGTGCCAGCTCACCACCCGGACAGCGGAGCACAGATACGCAGTATTTT.

The chain couples TRBV7-9 to TRBJ2-3, with TRBD1 matching 7 bases. The CDR3 totals 15 residues. V shed 5 bases, J shed 0 bases, and the junction held 5 bases outside the gene matches. CDR1 and CDR2 from the germline V gene are SEHNR and FQNEAQ (reference sequence). The CDR3 is CASSRGQASTDTQYF. The DNA for the CDR3 is TGTGCCAGCAGCCGCGGACAGGCAAGCACAGATACGCAGTATTTT.

This chain uses TRBV7-3 with TRBJ2-2, with 7 bases lining up with TRBD2. With V trimmed by 5 bases and J by 5 bases, 5 bases remained unmatched. The length of the CDR3 is 14 residues. CDR1 is SGHTA and CDR2 is FQGTGA in the germline V gene. CDR3 amino acids: CASSVTSSTGELFF. The DNA for the CDR3 is TGTGCCAGCAGCGTGACTAGCAGTACCGGGGAGCTGTTTTTT.

This rearrangement joins TRBV6-5 to TRBJ2-7; 7 bases align to TRBD2. The CDR3 loop spans 14 amino acids. CDR1 is MNHEY, CDR2 SVGAGI, per germline. With V trimmed by 6 bases and J by 3 bases, 8 bases remained unmatched. The CDR3 DNA follows: TGTGCCAGCAGGAGACTAGCCGAGGGCTACGAGCAGTACTTC. Its protein product is CASRRLAEGYEQYF.